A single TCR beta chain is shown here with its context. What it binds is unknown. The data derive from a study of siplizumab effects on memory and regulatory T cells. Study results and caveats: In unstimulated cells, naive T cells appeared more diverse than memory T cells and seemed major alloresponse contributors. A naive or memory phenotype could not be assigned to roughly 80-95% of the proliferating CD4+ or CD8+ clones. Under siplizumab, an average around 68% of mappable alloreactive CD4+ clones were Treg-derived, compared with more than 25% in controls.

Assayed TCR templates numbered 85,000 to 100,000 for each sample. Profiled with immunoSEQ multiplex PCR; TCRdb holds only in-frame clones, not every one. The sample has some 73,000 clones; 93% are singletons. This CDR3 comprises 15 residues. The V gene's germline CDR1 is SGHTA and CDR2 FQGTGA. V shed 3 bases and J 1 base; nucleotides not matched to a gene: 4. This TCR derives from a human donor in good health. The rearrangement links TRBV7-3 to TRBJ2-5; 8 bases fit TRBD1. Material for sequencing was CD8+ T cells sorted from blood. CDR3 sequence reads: CASSLIGQGQETQYF. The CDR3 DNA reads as TGTGCCAGCAGCTTGATAGGACAGGGCCAAGAGACCCAGTACTTC.